A selection of T cell receptor beta chains follows, all from one sample in a study of beta chain features in type 1 diabetes. Clones were read by immunoSEQ multiplex PCR, and TCRdb kept only the in-frame ones, dropping some. Altogether about 390,000 clones are present, 9.6% being singletons, with the ten largest covering roughly 0.54%. The sample comprised central memory CD4+ T cells from blood. These receptors originate from a man younger than 40 with type 1 diabetes. Each CDR3 is given with its conserved first and last residue. D genes are given only for firm matches. Some rows have no size entry. The others give once, few or many, or a class for an expanded clone.

V: TRBV5-4; size: few; D: NA; J: TRBJ2-7; CDR3: CASSPPGEASYEQYF; DNA: TGTGCCAGCAGCCCCCCGGGGGAGGCTTCCTACGAGCAGTACTTC
V: TRBV29-1; size: few; D: NA; J: TRBJ1-5; CDR3: CSAGEQTQPQHF; DNA: TGCAGCGCAGGAGAGCAGACCCAGCCCCAGCATTTT
V: TRBV11-2; size: NA; D: NA; J: TRBJ2-7; CDR3: CASSLDSNPEQYF; DNA: TGTGCCAGCAGCTTAGACTCTAATCCCGAGCAGTACTTC
V: TRBV6-6; size: few; D: NA; J: TRBJ2-7; CDR3: CASETSSYEQYF; DNA: TGTGCCAGCGAGACTAGCTCCTACGAGCAGTACTTC
V: TRBV2; size: few; D: TRBD2; J: TRBJ2-2; CDR3: CASSRRTSGAGELFF; DNA: TGTGCCAGCAGCCGGAGGACTAGCGGGGCCGGGGAGCTGTTTTTT
V: TRBV7-2; size: NA; D: NA; J: TRBJ1-5; CDR3: CASSFRDSDQPQHF; DNA: TGTGCCAGCAGCTTCAGGGATTCCGATCAGCCCCAGCATTTT
V: TRBV27; size: NA; D: NA; J: TRBJ2-1; CDR3: CASSSLAGAGDNEQFF; DNA: TGTGCCAGCAGTTCCCTGGCGGGGGCGGGGGACAATGAGCAGTTCTTC
V: TRBV6-5; size: NA; D: NA; J: TRBJ1-1; CDR3: CASREGGRGTEAFF; DNA: TGTGCCAGCAGGGAAGGGGGAAGAGGCACTGAAGCTTTCTTT
V: TRBV27; size: NA; D: NA; J: TRBJ2-5; CDR3: CASSLGVQETQYF; DNA: TGTGCCAGCAGTTTAGGGGTCCAAGAGACCCAGTACTTC
V: TRBV7-3; size: many; D: NA; J: TRBJ1-5; CDR3: CASSFTAGDRNQPQHF; DNA: TGTGCCAGCAGCTTTACCGCAGGGGACCGCAATCAGCCCCAGCATTTT
V: TRBV7-2; size: NA; D: NA; J: TRBJ2-5; CDR3: CASSPFGGQGGETQYF; DNA: TGTGCCAGCAGCCCTTTTGGAGGGCAGGGTGGAGAGACCCAGTACTTC
V: TRBV6-5; size: many; D: NA; J: TRBJ2-7; CDR3: CASSFNRASYEQYF; DNA: TGTGCCAGCAGTTTCAACAGGGCCTCCTACGAGCAGTACTTC
V: TRBV7-9; size: many; D: NA; J: TRBJ1-1; CDR3: CASSLQGGVTEAFF; DNA: TGTGCCAGCAGCTTGCAGGGAGGGGTCACTGAAGCTTTCTTT
V: TRBV18; size: many; D: NA; J: TRBJ2-3; CDR3: CASSPGGTTATQYF; DNA: TGTGCCAGCTCACCCGGCGGGACGACAGCTACGCAGTATTTT
V: TRBV15; size: few; D: TRBD1; J: TRBJ1-5; CDR3: CATSGPTGGRGNQPQHF; DNA: TGTGCCACCAGCGGACCTACAGGGGGAAGGGGCAATCAGCCCCAGCATTTT
V: TRBV10-3; size: few; D: NA; J: TRBJ1-1; CDR3: CAIKGRLGVNTEAFF; DNA: TGTGCCATCAAGGGCCGACTTGGGGTGAACACTGAAGCTTTCTTT
V: TRBV27; size: few; D: TRBD2; J: TRBJ2-1; CDR3: CASHPGLAGVGTYNEQFF; DNA: TGTGCCAGCCACCCGGGACTAGCGGGAGTGGGCACCTACAATGAGCAGTTCTTC
V: TRBV5-1; size: NA; D: NA; J: TRBJ2-7; CDR3: CASSLLEGNYEQYF; DNA: TGCGCCAGCAGCTTGTTGGAGGGAAACTACGAGCAGTACTTC
V: TRBV5-1; size: NA; D: NA; J: TRBJ1-2; CDR3: CASSPRGTDYGYTF; DNA: TGCGCCAGCAGCCCCCGGGGTACCGACTATGGCTACACCTTC
V: TRBV11-3; size: few; D: TRBD1; J: TRBJ1-5; CDR3: CASSLGGGHGQPQHF; DNA: TGTGCCAGCAGCTTGGGAGGGGGCCATGGTCAGCCCCAGCATTTT
V: TRBV2; size: NA; D: NA; J: TRBJ2-3; CDR3: CASSEVGGLTDTQYF; DNA: TGTGCCAGCAGTGAAGTGGGGGGACTCACAGATACGCAGTATTTT
V: TRBV7-8; size: NA; D: TRBD1; J: TRBJ1-1; CDR3: CASSPGQGTMREAFF; DNA: TGTGCCAGCAGCCCAGGACAGGGTACAATGCGTGAAGCTTTCTTT
V: TRBV7-6; size: few; D: NA; J: TRBJ2-2; CDR3: CASRRQGYDTGELFF; DNA: TGTGCCAGCAGGCGGCAGGGGTATGACACCGGGGAGCTGTTTTTT
V: TRBV27; size: many; D: NA; J: TRBJ2-3; CDR3: CASSQMSRHTQYF; DNA: TGTGCCAGCAGCCAAATGTCTAGGCATACGCAGTATTTT
V: TRBV27; size: few; D: TRBD2; J: TRBJ2-2; CDR3: CASTIGTSGTIPTGELFF; DNA: TGTGCCAGCACCATCGGGACTAGCGGGACTATCCCCACCGGGGAGCTGTTTTTT
V: TRBV19; size: many; D: NA; J: TRBJ1-5; CDR3: CASSRAREPQHF; DNA: TGTGCCAGTAGTAGGGCTAGAGAGCCCCAGCATTTT
V: TRBV6-1; size: NA; D: NA; J: TRBJ2-5; CDR3: CASSLSRGPQETQYF; DNA: TGTGCCAGCAGTCTTTCCAGGGGCCCTCAAGAGACCCAGTACTTC
V: TRBV7-2; size: NA; D: NA; J: TRBJ2-2; CDR3: CASSLPWRHTGELFF; DNA: TGTGCCAGCAGCTTACCGTGGCGGCACACCGGGGAGCTGTTTTTT
V: TRBV18; size: NA; D: TRBD2; J: TRBJ2-7; CDR3: CASSQAGLAAYEQYF; DNA: TGTGCCAGCTCCCAAGCGGGACTAGCGGCGTACGAGCAGTACTTC
V: TRBV5-1; size: few; D: NA; J: TRBJ1-1; CDR3: CASSFSAGKGSNTEAFF; DNA: TGCGCCAGCAGCTTTTCCGCAGGAAAAGGGTCGAACACTGAAGCTTTCTTT
V: TRBV5-4; size: NA; D: TRBD1; J: TRBJ1-2; CDR3: CASSSGNRGSYGYTF; DNA: TGTGCCAGCAGCTCCGGCAACAGGGGAAGCTATGGCTACACCTTC
V: TRBV19; size: NA; D: TRBD1; J: TRBJ1-2; CDR3: CASSPTGENYGYTF; DNA: TGTGCCAGTAGTCCCACAGGGGAAAACTATGGCTACACCTTC
V: TRBV28; size: NA; D: NA; J: TRBJ2-7; CDR3: CASSSPRGQGHEQYF; DNA: TGTGCCAGCAGTTCCCCGCGGGGGCAGGGCCACGAGCAGTACTTC
V: TRBV6-5; size: few; D: TRBD1; J: TRBJ1-5; CDR3: CASSGRDRDQPQHF; DNA: TGTGCCAGCAGTGGCCGGGACAGGGATCAGCCCCAGCATTTT
V: TRBV5-1; size: NA; D: TRBD1; J: TRBJ2-3; CDR3: CASSSRTGSTDTQYF; DNA: TGCGCCAGCAGCTCCAGGACAGGGTCCACAGATACGCAGTATTTT
V: TRBV5-1; size: NA; D: NA; J: TRBJ2-5; CDR3: CASSSAGFPETQYF; DNA: TGCGCCAGCAGCTCGGCGGGGTTCCCAGAGACCCAGTACTTC
V: TRBV6-5; size: NA; D: NA; J: TRBJ1-1; CDR3: CASSDGGVRTEAFF; DNA: TGTGCCAGCAGCGACGGGGGGGTTAGGACTGAAGCTTTCTTT
V: TRBV28; size: NA; D: NA; J: TRBJ2-2; CDR3: CASILGRGNTGELFF; DNA: TGTGCCAGCATCTTGGGGCGGGGGAACACCGGGGAGCTGTTTTTT
V: TRBV2; size: NA; D: NA; J: TRBJ1-5; CDR3: CASSEAGGPNQPQHF; DNA: TGTGCCAGCAGTGAAGCTGGGGGCCCAAATCAGCCCCAGCATTTT
V: TRBV7-7; size: few; D: NA; J: TRBJ2-2; CDR3: CASSFGGVNTGELFF; DNA: TGTGCCAGCAGCTTCGGGGGAGTAAACACCGGGGAGCTGTTTTTT
V: TRBV7-3; size: NA; D: TRBD2; J: TRBJ2-4; CDR3: CASSPSGSYIQYF; DNA: TGTGCCAGCAGCCCCAGCGGGAGTTACATTCAGTACTTC
V: TRBV28; size: few; D: TRBD1; J: TRBJ2-3; CDR3: CASPPSGTGGVTDTQYF; DNA: TGTGCCAGCCCCCCTAGTGGGACAGGGGGAGTCACAGATACGCAGTATTTT
V: TRBV27; size: NA; D: TRBD2; J: TRBJ2-1; CDR3: CASSPPIRWGGSAAYNEQFF; DNA: TGTGCCAGCAGTCCCCCCATCCGGTGGGGCGGGAGCGCGGCCTACAATGAGCAGTTCTTC
V: TRBV5-1; size: many; D: NA; J: TRBJ1-3; CDR3: CASSLGTVGSGNTIYF; DNA: TGCGCCAGCAGCTTGGGGACCGTCGGCTCTGGAAACACCATATATTTT
V: TRBV4-2; size: few; D: NA; J: TRBJ2-5; CDR3: CASSQTARETQYF; DNA: TGTGCCAGCAGCCAAACGGCTAGAGAGACCCAGTACTTC
V: TRBV4-3; size: many; D: NA; J: TRBJ2-2; CDR3: CASSQAGLIIGELFF; DNA: TGCGCCAGCAGCCAAGCGGGATTGATCATCGGGGAGCTGTTTTTT
V: TRBV2; size: NA; D: NA; J: TRBJ1-2; CDR3: CASTSQGYGYTF; DNA: TGTGCCAGCACGTCCCAGGGCTATGGCTACACCTTC
V: TRBV5-1; size: few; D: NA; J: TRBJ1-4; CDR3: CASSLTGQGGNEKLFF; DNA: TGCGCCAGCAGCTTGACAGGACAAGGGGGGAATGAAAAACTGTTTTTT
V: TRBV7-7; size: many; D: TRBD1; J: TRBJ2-1; CDR3: CASSAQTGDNEQFF; DNA: TGTGCCAGCAGCGCCCAAACAGGGGACAATGAGCAGTTCTTC
V: TRBV6-5; size: NA; D: NA; J: TRBJ1-1; CDR3: CASSYGGKNTEAFF; DNA: TGTGCCAGCAGTTACGGGGGGAAGAACACTGAAGCTTTCTTT
V: TRBV4-1; size: few; D: NA; J: TRBJ2-3; CDR3: CASSQVSGDRPDTQYF; DNA: TGCGCCAGCAGCCAAGTCTCAGGGGATAGGCCAGATACGCAGTATTTT
V: TRBV6-1; size: NA; D: TRBD1; J: TRBJ2-5; CDR3: CASSLRDREETQYF; DNA: TGTGCCAGCAGCCTCCGGGACAGGGAAGAGACCCAGTACTTC
V: TRBV28; size: few; D: TRBD1; J: TRBJ2-3; CDR3: CASSSPSGQTDTQYF; DNA: TGTGCCAGCAGTTCGCCCTCGGGACAGACAGATACGCAGTATTTT